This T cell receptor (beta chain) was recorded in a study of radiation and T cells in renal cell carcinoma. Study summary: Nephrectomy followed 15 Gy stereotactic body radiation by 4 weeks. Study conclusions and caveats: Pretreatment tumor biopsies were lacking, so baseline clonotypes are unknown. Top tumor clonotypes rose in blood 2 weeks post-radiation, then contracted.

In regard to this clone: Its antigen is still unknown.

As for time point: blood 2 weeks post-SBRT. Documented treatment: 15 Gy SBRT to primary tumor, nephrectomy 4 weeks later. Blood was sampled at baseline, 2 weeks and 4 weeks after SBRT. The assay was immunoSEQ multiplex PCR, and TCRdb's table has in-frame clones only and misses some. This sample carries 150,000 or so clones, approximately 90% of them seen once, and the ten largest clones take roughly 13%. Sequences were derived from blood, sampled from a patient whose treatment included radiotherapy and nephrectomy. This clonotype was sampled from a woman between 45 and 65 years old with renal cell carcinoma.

The CDR3 DNA sequence: TGTGCCAGCAGTGAAGGGACAGGGAACTACGAGCAGTACTTC. Its protein is CASSEGTGNYEQYF. The V and J genes are TRBV6-1 and TRBJ2-7; 8 bases line up with TRBD1. The V and J ends lost 1 base and 3 bases, in that order; junction bases with no gene match: 2. This CDR3 has 14 amino acids. Germline CDR1 is MNHNS and CDR2 is SASEGT.